This T cell receptor beta chain originates from a study of PD-1 blockade in classical Hodgkin lymphoma. V was pared by 6 bases and J by 4 bases, with 13 bases between. From germline, CDR1 is MNHEY and CDR2 SVGAGI. The length of the CDR3 is 14 residues. Libraries were prepared by immunoSEQ multiplex PCR; TCRdb keeps only in-frame clonotypes and omits some of them. The sample shows tens of thousands of clones, about 77% of them seen only once. This sample's time point: cycle 4 day 1 (C4D1), after 6 weeks of nivolumab. Brentuximab vedotin exposure varied, and every patient relapsed after autologous stem cell transplantation.

The chain joins TRBV6-5 to TRBJ1-3; D is unclear. This sequence was found in a human donor with classical Hodgkin lymphoma. The sample consisted of peripheral blood mononuclear cells (PBMCs), taken before the fourth cycle of nivolumab. In DNA form, the CDR3 reads TGTGCCAGCAGCCGGTCGGAGTACGGAAACACCATATATTTT. Translation gives CASSRSEYGNTIYF.